One and the same sample provided the 8 T cell receptor beta chains below, sequenced in a study of T cells in Graves' hyperthyroidism and ophthalmopathy. The investigators amplified TCR beta CDR3 regions from RNA transcripts. TCR CDR3 underwent first-round RT-PCR with the HTBI primer set. In TCRdb, the multiplex PCR reads were re-called with MiXCR into one record per CDR3 protein. The top ten hold under 40% of the sample, which has 330,000 or so distinct CDR3 sequences, roughly a fifth seen once. Material: blood. All receptors derive from a man in his fifties with Graves' ophthalmopathy.

This chain uses TRBV3-1 with TRBJ2-7, with D perhaps matching TRBD2 (5 bases). The CDR3 has 12 residues. Trimming shortened V by 3 bases and J by 7 bases, and 10 bases separated the two germline ends. Germline CDR1 LGHDT, CDR2 YNNKEL (reference sequence). The CDR3 nucleotides are TGTGCCAGCAGCCACTCCGGCGGGGAGCAGTACTTC. Translating gives CASSHSGGEQYF.

The chain is built from TRBV20-1 and TRBJ2-7, with TRBD1 as a possible D gene (5 bases). Between the trimmed V and J ends, which lost 0 bases and 0 bases, there was a span of 9 bases. In germline, CDR1 is DFQATT, CDR2 SNEGSKA (reference sequence). CDR3 length: 14 residues. CDR3 loop: CSARDLGVSYEQYF. The CDR3, as DNA: TGCAGTGCTAGAGATCTAGGGGTCTCCTACGAGCAGTACTTC.

This clonotype showed up many times. This sequence joins TRBV11-1 and TRBJ2-1; tentative D call: TRBD2 (6 bases). CDR3 size: 15 residues. CDR1 is SGHAT, CDR2 FQDESV, per germline (reference sequence). Trimming cost V 5 bases and J 4 bases, with 15 bases left between them. The CDR3: CASSVGGSGYNEQFF. For the CDR3, the DNA is TGTGCCAGCAGCGTCGGCGGTAGCGGATACAATGAGCAGTTCTTC.

This chain joins TRBV19 and TRBJ2-5, with D possibly being TRBD2 (7 bases). V lost 7 bases, J lost 5 bases, and 17 bases lay in between. The CDR3 is 14 residues long. CDR1 LNHDA and CDR2 SQIVND come from the germline V gene (reference sequence). As DNA, the CDR3 is TGTGCCAGTACCGATGGGGGGGCTGGGGAGACCCAGTACTTC. It encodes CASTDGGAGETQYF.

Concerning this clonotype: The junction differs from germline at one of its ends, possibly a read error. The J gene is TRBJ2-7, the V gene TRBV7-2; TRBD2 agrees at 8 bases. The CDR3 runs to 15 residues. Germline values: CDR1 SGHTA, CDR2 FQGNSA. This CDR3 reads CASSQPTSGAYEQYF. The CDR3 bases are TGCGCCAGCAGCCAACCCACTAGCGGAGCCTACGAGCAGTACTTC.

The sample holds many counts of this clonotype. This chain connects TRBV20-1 to TRBJ2-5; D remains unclear. The V end was cut by 6 bases, the J end by 4 bases, with 21 bases between. Germline loops: CDR1 DFQATT, CDR2 SNEGSKA (reference sequence). This CDR3 contains 15 residues. DNA of the CDR3: TGCAGTGCCCCTGACCGACACTCCCCGAGAGAGACCCAGTACTTC. It translates to CSAPDRHSPRETQYF.

Details on this clonotype: Being one base from a much bigger clone, this may be a read error. This chain joins TRBV7-3 and TRBJ2-2; D is undetermined. Germline V gene lookup returns CDR1 SGHTA and CDR2 FQGTGA. The V end lost 5 bases, the J end lost 1 base, and 5 bases lay between the germline ends. The CDR3 consists of 13 residues. The CDR3 DNA is TGTGCCAGCAGCGCAATGAACACCGGGGAGCTGTTTTTT. Residues: CASSAMNTGELFF.

The chain recombines TRBV19 with TRBJ2-3; 11 bases align to TRBD2. The CDR3 has 12 amino acids. The J segment lost 14 bases and the V segment lost 4 bases, leaving 5 bases of the junction unmatched. Germline V CDR1 and CDR2: LNHDA, SQIVND (reference sequence). The CDR3, as DNA: TGTGCCAGTAGTAGACTAGCGGGGCGTGCGTATTTT. Protein sequence: CASSRLAGRAYF.